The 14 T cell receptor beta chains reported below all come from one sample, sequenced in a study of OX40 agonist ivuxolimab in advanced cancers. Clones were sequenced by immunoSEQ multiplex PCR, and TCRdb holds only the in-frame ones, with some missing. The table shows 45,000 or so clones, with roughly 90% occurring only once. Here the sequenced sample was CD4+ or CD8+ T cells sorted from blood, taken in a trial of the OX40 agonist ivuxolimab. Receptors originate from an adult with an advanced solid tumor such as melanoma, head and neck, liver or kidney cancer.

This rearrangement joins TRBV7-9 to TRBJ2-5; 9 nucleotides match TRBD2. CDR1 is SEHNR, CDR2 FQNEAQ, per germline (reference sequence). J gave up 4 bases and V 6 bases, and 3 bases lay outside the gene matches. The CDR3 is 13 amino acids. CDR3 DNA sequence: TGTGCCAGCAGTCATAGCGGGGGAGAGACCCAGTACTTC. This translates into CASSHSGGETQYF.

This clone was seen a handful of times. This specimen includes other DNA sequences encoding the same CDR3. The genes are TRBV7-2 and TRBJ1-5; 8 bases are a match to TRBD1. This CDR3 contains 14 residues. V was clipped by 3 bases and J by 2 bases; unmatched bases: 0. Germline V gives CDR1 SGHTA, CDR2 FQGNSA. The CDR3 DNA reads TGTGCCAGCAGCTTGGACAGGGGCAATCAGCCCCAGCATTTT. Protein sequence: CASSLDRGNQPQHF.

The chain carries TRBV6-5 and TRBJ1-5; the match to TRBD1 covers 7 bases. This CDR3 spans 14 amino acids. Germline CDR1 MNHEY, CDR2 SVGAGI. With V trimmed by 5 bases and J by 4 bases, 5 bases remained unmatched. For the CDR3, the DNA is TGTGCCAGCAGTCCTCGACAGGGTAATCAGCCCCAGCATTTT. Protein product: CASSPRQGNQPQHF.

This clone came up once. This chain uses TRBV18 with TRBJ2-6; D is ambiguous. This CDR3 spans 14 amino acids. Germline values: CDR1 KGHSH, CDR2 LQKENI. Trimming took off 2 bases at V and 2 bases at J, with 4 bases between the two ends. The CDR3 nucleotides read TGTGCCAGCTCACCAGGGGCTGGGGCCAACGTCCTGACTTTC. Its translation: CASSPGAGANVLTF.

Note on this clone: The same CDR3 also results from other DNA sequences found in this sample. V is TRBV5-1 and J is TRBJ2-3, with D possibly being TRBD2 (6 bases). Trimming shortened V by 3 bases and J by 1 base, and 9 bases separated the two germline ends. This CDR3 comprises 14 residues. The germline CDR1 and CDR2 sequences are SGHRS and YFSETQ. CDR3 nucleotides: TGCGCCAGCAGCTCCCCGGGGGGCACAGATACGCAGTATTTT. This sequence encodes CASSSPGGTDTQYF. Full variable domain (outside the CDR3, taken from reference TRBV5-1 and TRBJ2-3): KAGVTQTPRYLIKTRGQQVTLSCSPISGHRSVSWYQQTPGQGLQFLFEYFSETQRNKGNFPGRFSGRQFSNSRSEMNVSTLELGDSALYLCASSSPGGTDTQYFGPGTRLTVL.

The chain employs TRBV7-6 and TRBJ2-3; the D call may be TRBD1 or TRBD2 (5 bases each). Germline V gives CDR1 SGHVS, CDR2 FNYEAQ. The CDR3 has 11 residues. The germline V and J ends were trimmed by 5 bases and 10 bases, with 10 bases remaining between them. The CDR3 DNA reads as TGTGCCAGCAGCCCTCGGGGACCGCAGTATTTT. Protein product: CASSPRGPQYF. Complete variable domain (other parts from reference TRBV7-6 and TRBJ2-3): GAGVSQSPRYKVTKRGQDVALRCDPISGHVSLYWYRQALGQGPEFLTYFNYEAQQDKSGLPNDRFSAERPEGSISTLTIQRTEQRDSAMYRCASSPRGPQYFGPGTRLTVL.

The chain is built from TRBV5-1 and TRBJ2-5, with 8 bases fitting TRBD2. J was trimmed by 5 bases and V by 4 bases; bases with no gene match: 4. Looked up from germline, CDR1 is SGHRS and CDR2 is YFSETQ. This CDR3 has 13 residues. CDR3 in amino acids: CASSDSGKETQYF. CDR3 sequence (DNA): TGCGCCAGCAGCGATAGCGGGAAGGAGACCCAGTACTTC. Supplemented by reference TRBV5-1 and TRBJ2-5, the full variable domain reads KAGVTQTPRYLIKTRGQQVTLSCSPISGHRSVSWYQQTPGQGLQFLFEYFSETQRNKGNFPGRFSGRQFSNSRSEMNVSTLELGDSALYLCASSDSGKETQYFGPGTRLLVL.

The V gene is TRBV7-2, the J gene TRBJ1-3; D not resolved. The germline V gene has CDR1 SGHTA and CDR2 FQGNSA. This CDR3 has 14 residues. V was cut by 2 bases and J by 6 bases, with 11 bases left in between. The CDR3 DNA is TGTGCCAGCAGCTTACAAGCCAGTCTAAACACCATATATTTT. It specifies CASSLQASLNTIYF. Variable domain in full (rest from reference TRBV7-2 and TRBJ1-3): GAGVSQSPSNKVTEKGKDVELRCDPISGHTALYWYRQSLGQGLEFLIYFQGNSAPDKSGLPSDRFSAERTGGSVSTLTIQRTQQEDSAVYLCASSLQASLNTIYFGEGSWLTVV.

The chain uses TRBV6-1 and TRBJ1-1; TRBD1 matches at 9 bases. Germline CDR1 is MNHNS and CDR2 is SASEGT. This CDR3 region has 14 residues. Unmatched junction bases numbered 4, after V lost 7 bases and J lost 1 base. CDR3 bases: TGTGCCAGCAACCGGGACAGGGCGAACACTGAAGCTTTCTTT. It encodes CASNRDRANTEAFF.

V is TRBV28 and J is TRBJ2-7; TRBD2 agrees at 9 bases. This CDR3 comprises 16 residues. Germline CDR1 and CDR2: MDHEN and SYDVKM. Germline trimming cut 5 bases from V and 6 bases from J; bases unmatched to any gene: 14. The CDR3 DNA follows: TGTGCCAGCAGTCCCCTAGGGGCGGGAGGGGTCTTCGAGCAGTACTTC. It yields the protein CASSPLGAGGVFEQYF.

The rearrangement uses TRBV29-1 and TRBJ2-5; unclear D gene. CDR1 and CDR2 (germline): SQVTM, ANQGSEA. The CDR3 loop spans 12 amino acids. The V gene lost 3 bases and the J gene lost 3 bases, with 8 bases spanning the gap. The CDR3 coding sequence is TGCAGCGTTGACCTAATCAAAGAGACCCAGTACTTC. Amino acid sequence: CSVDLIKETQYF.

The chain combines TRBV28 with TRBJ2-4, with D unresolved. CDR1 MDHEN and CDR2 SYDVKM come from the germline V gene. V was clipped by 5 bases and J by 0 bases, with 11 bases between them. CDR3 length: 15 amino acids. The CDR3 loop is CASSLSEEAKNIQYF. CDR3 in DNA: TGTGCCAGCAGTCTATCCGAAGAAGCCAAAAACATTCAGTACTTC.

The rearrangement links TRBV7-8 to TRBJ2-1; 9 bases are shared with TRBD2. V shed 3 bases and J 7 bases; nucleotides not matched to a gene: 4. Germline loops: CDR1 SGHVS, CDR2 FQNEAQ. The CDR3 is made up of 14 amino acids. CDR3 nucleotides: TGTGCCAGCAGCTTCGGACTAGCGCTTAATGAGCAGTTCTTC. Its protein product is CASSFGLALNEQFF.

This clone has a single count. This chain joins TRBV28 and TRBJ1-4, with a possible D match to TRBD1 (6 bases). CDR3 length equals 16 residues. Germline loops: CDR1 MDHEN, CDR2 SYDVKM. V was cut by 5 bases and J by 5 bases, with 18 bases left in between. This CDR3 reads CASSPLGGSVNEKLFF. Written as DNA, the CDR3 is TGTGCCAGCAGTCCCCTAGGGGGGTCCGTGAATGAAAAACTGTTTTTT.